This T cell receptor (beta chain) was sequenced during a study of OX40 agonist ivuxolimab in advanced cancers. Produced via immunoSEQ multiplex PCR; TCRdb's table is partial and in-frame only. The repertoire holds about 79,000 clones, about 85% seen once, with less than 4.5% in the top ten. This clone was recorded a few times. Sequenced material: CD4+ or CD8+ T cells sorted from blood, taken in a trial of the OX40 agonist ivuxolimab. The clonotype originates from an adult with an advanced solid tumor such as melanoma, head and neck, liver or kidney cancer.

CDR3 residues: CASTPSDNQPQHF. The DNA for the CDR3 is TGTGCCAGCACTCCCAGCGACAATCAGCCCCAGCATTTT. This chain connects TRBV6-6 to TRBJ1-5; D is uncertain. This CDR3 spans 13 amino acids. CDR1 is MNHNY and CDR2 is SVGAGI in the germline V gene (reference sequence). V gave up 7 bases and J gave up 3 bases, with 10 bases separating them.